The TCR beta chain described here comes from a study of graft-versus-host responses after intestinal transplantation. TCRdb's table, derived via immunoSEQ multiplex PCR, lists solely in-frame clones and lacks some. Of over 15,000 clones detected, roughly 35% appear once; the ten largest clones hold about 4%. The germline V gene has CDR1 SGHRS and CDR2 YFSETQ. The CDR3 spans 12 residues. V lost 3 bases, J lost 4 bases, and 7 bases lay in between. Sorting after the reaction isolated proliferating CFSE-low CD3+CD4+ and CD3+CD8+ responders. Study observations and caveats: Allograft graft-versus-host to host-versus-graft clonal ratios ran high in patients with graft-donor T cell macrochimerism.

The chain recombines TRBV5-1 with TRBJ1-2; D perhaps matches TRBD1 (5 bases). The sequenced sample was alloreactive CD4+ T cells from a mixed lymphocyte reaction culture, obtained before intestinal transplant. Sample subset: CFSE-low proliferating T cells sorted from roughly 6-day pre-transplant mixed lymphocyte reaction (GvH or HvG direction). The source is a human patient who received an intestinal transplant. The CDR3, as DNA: TGCGCCAGCAGCTCCGGGGGCTATGGCTACACCTTC. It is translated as CASSSGGYGYTF.